These 30 T cell receptor beta chains originate from one sample sequenced in a study of vaccination effects on CD4 cells after COVID-19. Antigens of these TCRs are unknown. Researchers isolated CD4+ T cells once roughly nine days of culture had elapsed. Infection with SARS-CoV-2 occurred in the person between March and December 2020, and PCR confirmed it. Two doses of BNT162b2 or mRNA-1273 vaccine were administered to participants. TCRdb's table, derived via immunoSEQ multiplex PCR, lists solely in-frame clones and lacks some. The table lists about 50,000 clones, 65% to 80% of them singletons. This material consisted of CD4+ T cells from PBMCs cultured without peptide, taken after COVID-19 vaccination. The receptors shown here come from a human donor who had a prior SARS-CoV-2 infection.

In its sample, this clone was seen a few times. This sequence joins TRBV13 and TRBJ2-7, with D unresolved. The V gene's germline CDR1 is PRHDT and CDR2 FYEKMQ (reference sequence). The CDR3 spans 11 residues. Trimming removed 3 bases from V and 3 bases from J, with 3 bases in between. The CDR3 coding sequence is TGTGCCAGCAGCTTTAACTACGAGCAGTACTTC. It encodes CASSFNYEQYF.

This clone has more than one count but fewer than ten. This chain links TRBV6-2 or TRBV6-3 with TRBJ2-7, with TRBD1 matching 7 bases. This CDR3 is 15 amino acids long. The V and J ends lost 2 bases and 0 bases, in that order; junction bases with no gene match: 4. Germline V gene sequence: CDR1 MNHEY, CDR2 SVGEGT. DNA for the CDR3: TGTGCCAGCAGTTACCTAGGGGGCTCCTCCTACGAGCAGTACTTC. It encodes CASSYLGGSSYEQYF.

The chain recombines TRBV5-1 with TRBJ2-1; D ambiguous. The CDR3 is made up of 12 amino acids. Germline V gene data show CDR1 as SGHRS and CDR2 as YFSETQ. Trimming shortened V by 2 bases and J by 7 bases, and 7 bases separated the two germline ends. The CDR3 protein is CASSFSHNEQFF. CDR3 DNA sequence: TGCGCCAGCAGCTTTTCTCATAATGAGCAGTTCTTC.

This chain links TRBV5-1 with TRBJ2-1; D unclear. CDR1 SGHRS and CDR2 YFSETQ come from the germline V gene. V was clipped by 4 bases and J by 9 bases, with 14 bases between them. The CDR3 is 13 residues long. The CDR3: CASSLDAHLEQFF. In nucleotides, the CDR3 is TGCGCCAGCAGCCTGGACGCACATCTTGAGCAGTTCTTC.

The genes are TRBV28 and TRBJ2-7; 15 positions match TRBD2. From germline, CDR1 is MDHEN and CDR2 SYDVKM. The CDR3 covers 17 residues. The V and J ends lost 9 bases and 6 bases, in that order; junction bases with no gene match: 15. CDR3 region: CASYGTSGRPLVGEQYF. The CDR3, as DNA: TGTGCCAGTTATGGGACTAGCGGGAGGCCCCTGGTTGGCGAGCAGTACTTC.

Concerning this clone itself: One end of the junction does not line up with germline, which may come from a read error. The CDR3 sequence: CTSKEGNQPQHF. CDR3 DNA: TGTACCAGCAAGGAGGGAAACCAGCCCCAGCATTTT. V usage is TRBV28 and J usage is TRBJ1-5; no clear D. The CDR3 runs 12 residues. The germline V gene encodes CDR1 MDHEN and CDR2 SYDVKM.

This chain joins TRBV4-1 and TRBJ2-1; 8 bases line up with TRBD2. CDR3 length: 17 amino acids. J was trimmed by 0 bases and V by 0 bases; bases with no gene match: 4. In germline, CDR1 is MGHRA, CDR2 YSYEKL. CDR3 sequence reads: CASSQEVRGGSYNEQFF. CDR3 nucleotides: TGCGCCAGCAGCCAAGAGGTCCGGGGGGGCTCCTACAATGAGCAGTTCTTC.

The V and J genes are TRBV7-8 and TRBJ1-1; D gene ambiguous. The CDR3 has 14 residues. V lost 1 base and J 5 bases, leaving 11 bases between the germline ends. CDR1 and CDR2 from the germline V gene are SGHVS and FQNEAQ. The CDR3 DNA reads TGTGCCAGCAGCTTAGGTAGTGGATTGACTGAAGCTTTCTTT. Its protein is CASSLGSGLTEAFF. The full variable domain, rest sourced from reference TRBV7-8 and TRBJ1-1, is GAGVSQSPRYKVAKRGQDVALRCDPISGHVSLFWYQQALGQGPEFLTYFQNEAQLDKSGLPSDRFFAERPEGSVSTLKIQRTQQEDSAVYLCASSLGSGLTEAFFGQGTRLTVV.

The chain employs TRBV27 and TRBJ2-7; D unclear. The germline gives CDR1 MNHEY, CDR2 SMNVEV (reference sequence). V lost 7 bases to trimming and J lost 0 bases, with 10 bases between them. This CDR3 region has 13 residues. The chain's CDR3 is CASKWSSSYEQYF. CDR3 nucleotides: TGTGCCAGCAAGTGGAGCAGCTCCTACGAGCAGTACTTC.

The V gene is TRBV6-5, the J gene TRBJ1-1, with a tentative D call TRBD1 (6 bases). This CDR3 region has 13 residues. Germline values: CDR1 MNHEY, CDR2 SVGAGI. Between the trimmed V and J ends, which lost 5 bases and 11 bases, there was a span of 18 bases. CDR3 region: CASSPQGGRLAFF. The CDR3 DNA sequence: TGTGCCAGCAGTCCACAGGGTGGGCGTCTGGCTTTCTTT.

The sample holds one count of this clone. V is TRBV2 and J is TRBJ1-3; no clear D gene. V was trimmed by 7 bases and J by 3 bases, leaving 7 bases between them. The CDR3 loop spans 12 amino acids. Germline lookup yields CDR1 SNHLY and CDR2 FYNNEI. The CDR3 DNA reads TGTGCCAGCACCGAAGGTGGAAACACCATATATTTT. Its protein is CASTEGGNTIYF.

The rearrangement joins TRBV7-2 to TRBJ1-2; D not certain. There are 15 residues in the CDR3. In germline, CDR1 is SGHTA, CDR2 FQGNSA. Between the trimmed V and J ends, which lost 1 base and 2 bases, there was a span of 11 bases. The CDR3 reads CASSLEVPDNYGYTF. CDR3 DNA sequence: TGTGCCAGCAGCTTAGAGGTTCCAGACAACTATGGCTACACCTTC.

The chain links TRBV7-2 to TRBJ1-1; D uncertain. The CDR3 sequence is 14 residues long. V lost 1 base and J 1 base, leaving 7 bases between the germline ends. Germline CDR1 is SGHTA and CDR2 is FQGNSA. As DNA, the CDR3 is TGTGCCAGCAGCTTAGGTAGCAGGAACACTGAAGCTTTCTTT. Translation: CASSLGSRNTEAFF.

This sequence joins TRBV10-3 and TRBJ2-3; 7 bases line up with TRBD2. The CDR3 length is 14 residues. J gave up 6 bases and V 11 bases, and 14 bases lay outside the gene matches. Looked up from germline, CDR1 is ENHRY and CDR2 is SYGVKD. The CDR3 DNA sequence: TGTGCCGGGAAGTTAGGTGCGGGGGAGGATACGCAGTATTTT. Protein product: CAGKLGAGEDTQYF.

The rearrangement uses TRBV7-3 and TRBJ2-1; D is unclear. Germline V lookup: CDR1 SGHTA, CDR2 FQGTGA. The V gene lost 2 bases and the J gene lost 8 bases, with 10 bases spanning the gap. The CDR3 is 13 amino acids. CDR3 amino acids: CASSLSNSYEQFF. DNA of the CDR3: TGTGCCAGCAGCTTATCGAATAGCTATGAGCAGTTCTTC.

This chain uses TRBV4-2 with TRBJ2-1; TRBD2 matches 7 bases. Germline lookup yields CDR1 LGHNA and CDR2 YNFKEQ. There are 16 residues in the CDR3. With 0 bases clipped from V and 3 bases from J, the junction kept 5 bases outside the gene matches. CDR3 bases: TGTGCCAGCAGCCAAGATATAGGGGAGGGCTACAATGAGCAGTTCTTC. Its protein product is CASSQDIGEGYNEQFF.

This chain connects TRBV28 to TRBJ1-2, with TRBD1 as a possible D gene (5 bases). The CDR3 extends over 14 amino acids. In germline, CDR1 is MDHEN, CDR2 SYDVKM. V was trimmed by 7 bases and J by 0 bases, leaving 12 bases between them. The CDR3 protein is CASNRGRSNYGYTF. CDR3 in DNA: TGTGCCAGCAATAGGGGCAGGTCTAACTATGGCTACACCTTC.

This clone was detected a few times. V gene TRBV7-6 combines with J gene TRBJ2-1, with D hard to call. Germline V gives CDR1 SGHVS, CDR2 FNYEAQ. CDR3 size: 15 residues. V was shortened by 4 bases and J by 0 bases, with 10 bases between the two germline ends. The CDR3 nucleotides read TGTGCCAGCAGCTCGCAGGTAAACTCCTACAATGAGCAGTTCTTC. Encoded protein: CASSSQVNSYNEQFF.

The rearrangement links TRBV5-1 to TRBJ1-6, with D possibly being TRBD1 (5 bases). From germline, CDR1 is SGHRS and CDR2 YFSETQ. The CDR3 runs 15 residues. The germline V and J ends were trimmed by 0 bases and 10 bases, with 14 bases remaining between them. CDR3 sequence: CASSLEVGAKSPLHF. DNA of the CDR3: TGCGCCAGCAGCTTGGAGGTAGGGGCCAAATCACCCCTCCACTTT.

CDR3 residues: CASSQVATGLAELLEQYF. CDR3 nucleotides: TGTGCCAGCAGCCAAGTAGCTACGGGACTAGCGGAACTGTTGGAGCAGTACTTC. The rearrangement links TRBV3-1 (or the pseudogene TRBV3-2) to TRBJ2-7, with 11 bases identical to TRBD2. Per the germline V gene, CDR1 is LGHDT and CDR2 is YNNKEL (reference sequence). J gave up 7 bases and V 1 base, and 15 bases lay outside the gene matches. There are 18 residues in the CDR3.

This chain joins TRBV15 and TRBJ2-1, with 8 positions matching TRBD2. The germline gives CDR1 LNHNV, CDR2 YYDKDF (reference sequence). CDR3 length: 17 residues. V lost 1 base and J lost 2; bases outside the gene matches: 7. For the CDR3, the DNA is TGTGCCACCAGCAGAGTGTCGGGGGGGAGCGCCTACAATGAGCAGTTCTTC. This encodes CATSRVSGGSAYNEQFF.

This sequence joins TRBV9 and TRBJ2-2, with D possibly matching TRBD1 (5 bases). The CDR3 contains 16 residues. Per germline, CDR1 SGDLS and CDR2 YYNGEE. V was cut by 5 bases and J by 1 base, with 15 bases left in between. CDR3 sequence (DNA): TGTGCCAGCAGTGCCCGGCGAGGACAGAACACCGGGGAGCTGTTTTTT. The encoded protein is CASSARRGQNTGELFF.

The chain employs TRBV11-3 and TRBJ2-7; TRBD2 might be the D (6 bases). V lost 1 base and J lost 2, with 18 bases in between. This CDR3 region has 17 residues. Germline CDR1 is SGHNT and CDR2 is YENEEA. The CDR3 spells CASSLGGGAGTPYEQYF. CDR3 bases: TGTGCCAGCAGCTTAGGGGGAGGAGCGGGTACCCCCTACGAGCAGTACTTC.

The J gene is TRBJ2-7, the V gene TRBV2; TRBD1 matches 7 bases. Germline CDR1 and CDR2: SNHLY and FYNNEI. This CDR3 is built from 16 residues. With 6 bases clipped from V and 2 bases from J, the junction kept 13 bases outside the gene matches. The CDR3 sequence is CASSAEALTGAYEQYF. The CDR3 bases are TGTGCCAGCAGCGCTGAGGCCTTAACAGGGGCCTACGAGCAGTACTTC.

The chain combines TRBV5-4 with TRBJ2-3, with 11 nucleotides matching TRBD2. Germline lookup yields CDR1 SGHNT and CDR2 YYREEE (reference sequence). J gave up 2 bases and V 0 bases, and 2 bases lay outside the gene matches. The CDR3 loop spans 16 amino acids. The CDR3 DNA reads TGTGCCAGCAGCTTGGTAGCGGGAGGGTACACAGATACGCAGTATTTT. It specifies CASSLVAGGYTDTQYF.

This clone was observed a single time. CDR3 amino acids: CATSRDRGKGLEQYF. In nucleotides, the CDR3 is TGTGCCACCAGCAGAGATCGAGGGAAAGGGCTCGAGCAGTACTTC. The V gene is TRBV15, the J gene TRBJ2-7, with D possibly being TRBD2 (5 bases). CDR3 length: 15 residues. Germline V gives CDR1 LNHNV, CDR2 YYDKDF (reference sequence). Deletions cut 0 bases from V and 6 bases from J, with 15 bases between.

The chain recombines TRBV7-3 with TRBJ1-1, with 8 bases matching TRBD1. Germline lookup yields CDR1 SGHTA and CDR2 FQGTGA. The CDR3 length is 14 residues. The V segment lost 7 bases and the J segment 5 bases; nucleotides outside the gene matches: 9. CDR3 sequence: CASTITGGNTEAFF. In nucleotides, the CDR3 is TGTGCCAGCACCATAACAGGGGGGAATACTGAAGCTTTCTTT.

V gene TRBV4-3 combines with J gene TRBJ1-2; 8 nucleotides agree with TRBD1. Unmatched junction bases numbered 11, after V lost 0 bases and J lost 2 bases. The CDR3 length is 18 residues. Per the germline V gene, CDR1 is LGHNA and CDR2 is YSLEER. The DNA of the CDR3 is TGCGCCAGCAGCCAAGAGGCCAGGGGGCCGTTAGGGAACTATGGCTACACCTTC. This sequence encodes CASSQEARGPLGNYGYTF.

This chain links TRBV11-3 with TRBJ2-1; D is unresolved. Germline V gene data show CDR1 as SGHNT and CDR2 as YENEEA. V was clipped by 4 bases and J by 8 bases, with 12 bases between them. CDR3 length equals 13 residues. CDR3: CASSSTQIDEQFF. DNA for the CDR3: TGTGCCAGCAGCTCGACTCAAATCGATGAGCAGTTCTTC. The full variable domain, with the rest looked up from reference TRBV11-3 and TRBJ2-1, is EAGVVQSPRYKIIEKKQPVAFWCNPISGHNTLYWYLQNLGQGPELLIRYENEEAVDDSQLPKDRFSAERLKGVDSTLKIQPAELGDSAVYLCASSSTQIDEQFFGPGTRLTVL.

This clone appeared a single time. The chain has TRBV20-1 and TRBJ2-1; D is uncertain. Trimming left V 3 bases short and J 0 bases short, with 9 bases between. Germline V gene data show CDR1 as DFQATT and CDR2 as SNEGSKA (reference sequence). The CDR3 totals 14 residues. The CDR3 sequence: CSASGLSSYNEQFF. CDR3 sequence (DNA): TGCAGTGCTAGTGGGCTGTCCTCCTACAATGAGCAGTTCTTC.